The rows below give T cell receptor beta chains drawn from one sample of a study of blood T cell repertoires in COVID-19. Assay used: immunoSEQ multiplex PCR; TCRdb lists only in-frame clones, some missing. The data hold 150,000 to 200,000 clones, with roughly 88% observed a single time. The sequenced sample consisted of PBMCs or T cells enriched from blood (not recorded which). The receptor source for this set is an older woman who had recovered from COVID-19. Both conserved end residues are part of each CDR3. A D gene is named only where the DNA matches it firmly. Only some rows state a clone size, as once, few, many or a class for expanded clones.

d_gene: TRBD1
v_gene: TRBV10-1
len: 14
j_gene: TRBJ1-1
abundance: -
CDR3nt: TGCGCCAGCAGTGAACGTCAGGGGGCAAATGAAGCTTTCTTT
CDR3aa: CASSERQGANEAFF

d_gene: TRBD1
v_gene: TRBV7-9
len: 14
j_gene: TRBJ2-5
abundance: -
CDR3nt: TGTGCCAGCAGCCGAGGGGACAGCCAAGAGACCCAGTACTTC
CDR3aa: CASSRGDSQETQYF

d_gene: -
v_gene: TRBV29-1
len: 12
j_gene: TRBJ1-1
abundance: once
CDR3nt: TGCATCGCGGGGGGGCCGACCACTGAAGCTTTCTTT
CDR3aa: CIAGGPTTEAFF

d_gene: TRBD1
v_gene: TRBV4-2
len: 15
j_gene: TRBJ1-4
abundance: once
CDR3nt: TGTGCCAGCAGCAAAGCCGGGACAGGAGATGAAAAACTGTTTTTT
CDR3aa: CASSKAGTGDEKLFF

d_gene: TRBD2
v_gene: TRBV9
len: 14
j_gene: TRBJ2-2
abundance: -
CDR3nt: TGTGCCAGCAGCGTCGGGGGGTCCACCGGGGAGCTGTTTTTT
CDR3aa: CASSVGGSTGELFF

d_gene: -
v_gene: TRBV27
len: 17
j_gene: TRBJ2-4
abundance: -
CDR3nt: TGTGCCAGCAGTTCCCCCAGTCGAACACCAGCCAAAAACATTCAGTACTTC
CDR3aa: CASSSPSRTPAKNIQYF

d_gene: -
v_gene: TRBV7-9
len: 13
j_gene: TRBJ2-2
abundance: -
CDR3nt: TGTGCCAGCAGCTTAACCCAGACCGGGGAGCTGTTTTTT
CDR3aa: CASSLTQTGELFF

d_gene: -
v_gene: TRBV5-1
len: 16
j_gene: TRBJ2-3
abundance: -
CDR3nt: TGCGCCAGCAGCTTGGATGGTGGGCCCCGCACAGATACGCAGTATTTT
CDR3aa: CASSLDGGPRTDTQYF

d_gene: -
v_gene: TRBV4-1
len: 18
j_gene: TRBJ1-3
abundance: -
CDR3nt: TGCGCCAGCAGCCAGAGGACAGTTACCGGCCTCTCTGGAAACACCATATATTTT
CDR3aa: CASSQRTVTGLSGNTIYF

d_gene: -
v_gene: TRBV11-3
len: 12
j_gene: TRBJ2-7
abundance: -
CDR3nt: TGTGCCAGCAGCTTTACTGGAGGGGAGCAGTACTTC
CDR3aa: CASSFTGGEQYF

d_gene: TRBD2
v_gene: TRBV19
len: 15
j_gene: TRBJ2-2
abundance: -
CDR3nt: TGTGCCAGTGCGGGACTAGCACCAATTACCGGGGAGCTGTTTTTT
CDR3aa: CASAGLAPITGELFF

d_gene: -
v_gene: TRBV7-2
len: 12
j_gene: TRBJ1-1
abundance: -
CDR3nt: TGTGCCAGCAGCTTACGGGGACTCAAAGCTTTCTTT
CDR3aa: CASSLRGLKAFF

d_gene: -
v_gene: TRBV28
len: 13
j_gene: TRBJ2-7
abundance: -
CDR3nt: TGTGCCAGCACCCTCCCCACAGGGCGCGAGCAGTACTTC
CDR3aa: CASTLPTGREQYF